This T cell receptor (beta chain) is drawn from a study of blood T cell repertoires in COVID-19. The ends lost 4 bases at V and 4 bases at J; junction bases unmatched: 7. The CDR3 runs 14 residues. Germline V gene lookup returns CDR1 SGHKS and CDR2 YYEKEE (reference sequence). This clone was observed a few times. Authors' methods: From reference gene primer amplification, estimates of nucleated cell counts were derived. Using immunoSEQ multiplex PCR, the repertoire was profiled, and TCRdb retains in-frame clones only, with some absent. Clonal size and the V and J genes are those of that table, whereas D and trimming came from the DNA. The sample contains more than 85,000 clones, 72% of which appear only once.

The TCR sequence derives from a woman aged 60-75 years with acute or convalescent COVID-19. Material for sequencing was peripheral blood. The rearrangement joins TRBV5-5 to TRBJ1-2; 7 nucleotides match TRBD1. The CDR3 DNA reads as TGTGCCAGCAGCGCCTCTGCAGGGGGCTATGGCTACACCTTC. It specifies CASSASAGGYGYTF.